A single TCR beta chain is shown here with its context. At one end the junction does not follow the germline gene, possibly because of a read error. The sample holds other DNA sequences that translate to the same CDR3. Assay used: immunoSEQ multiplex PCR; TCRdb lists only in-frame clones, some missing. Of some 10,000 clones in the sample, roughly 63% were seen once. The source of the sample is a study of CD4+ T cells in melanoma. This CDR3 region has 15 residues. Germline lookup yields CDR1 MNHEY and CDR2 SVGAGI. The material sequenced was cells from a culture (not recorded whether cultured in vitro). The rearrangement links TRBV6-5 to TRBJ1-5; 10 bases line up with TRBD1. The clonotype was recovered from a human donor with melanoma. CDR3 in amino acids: CATATTGTGDGPQHF. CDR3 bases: TGCGCCACCGCCACGACCGGGACAGGGGATGGGCCCCAGCATTTT.